Listed below are T cell receptor beta chains from one sample, sequenced in a study of T-cell reconstitution after alpha-beta-depleted transplantation in children. TCRdb redid the calling of the PCR reads with MiXCR, one entry per CDR3 protein. This table holds about 110,000 distinct CDR3 sequences, around 10% found once. The sample in question was PBMCs from the stem cell graft donor, obtained from the stem cell graft. The receptors stem from a human donor who donated a stem cell graft to a child with acute lymphoblastic leukemia. The conserved cysteine and the conserved F or W are not part of the CDR3 here. Clone size appears in some rows only: once, few, many, or a class for an expanded clone.

CDR3,size,J,V
ASSLRQGDWETQY,-,TRBJ2-5,TRBV7-9
ASSAGLAGGKETQY,many,TRBJ2-5,TRBV7-7
ASSPQGADGYT,many,TRBJ1-2,TRBV18
ASRPRRADTQY,many,TRBJ2-3,TRBV3-1
ASSQLNNEQF,-,TRBJ2-1,TRBV6-5
ASSRGVAGAPQETQY,many,TRBJ2-5,TRBV4-3
ASSLGGLAGVGETQY,many,TRBJ2-5,TRBV7-7
ASSTGQGDSPLH,many,TRBJ1-6,TRBV5-1
ATTLEGNQPQH,many,TRBJ1-5,TRBV12-3/TRBV12-4
AWRGQANSGNTIY,many,TRBJ1-3,TRBV30
ASSYSKGSRETQY,few,TRBJ2-5,TRBV6-5
ASSLSARWTQY,many,TRBJ2-5,TRBV27
ASLAGGREKLF,few,TRBJ1-4,TRBV28
ASSLRVRAQV,many,TRBJ2-1,TRBV28
ASSLVPGELF,many,TRBJ2-2,TRBV7-3
ASSWGTYYEQY,hyperexpanded,TRBJ2-7,TRBV7-2
ASSYSQGGYGYT,many,TRBJ1-2,TRBV6-5
ASSWTGELF,many,TRBJ2-2,TRBV5-1
ASSSGEGRNEQF,few,TRBJ2-1,TRBV11-2
SARGPGRTGYEQY,many,TRBJ2-7,TRBV20-1
ASSQPTGEDEQF,many,TRBJ2-1,TRBV4-1
ASRYPTDETQY,many,TRBJ2-5,TRBV19
ASSQDPGTEETQY,many,TRBJ2-5,TRBV4-2
SASLGEGPQETQY,many,TRBJ2-5,TRBV20-1
ASSKHGTKQWEETQY,-,TRBJ2-5,TRBV12-3/TRBV12-4
ASSPGQTGNTIY,many,TRBJ1-3,TRBV9